This T cell receptor beta chain emerged from a study of blood T cell repertoires in COVID-19. Study at large: Donors in the United States, Italy and Spain gave samples during acute or convalescent COVID-19.

The ends were cut back, 5 bases at V and 3 bases at J, with 14 bases in the middle. The CDR3 loop spans 15 amino acids. Germline CDR1 and CDR2: LNHNV and YYDKDF (reference sequence). In the original processing: From reference gene primer amplification, estimates of nucleated cell counts were derived. The method was immunoSEQ multiplex PCR; TCRdb's version includes in-frame clones alone and lacks a portion of them. The V and J calls and the clone size are those of that table, but D and trimming were determined from the DNA. The sample has around 58,000 clones; 85% to 90% are singletons. Sequenced sample: PBMCs or T cells enriched from blood (not recorded which). This chain uses TRBV15 with TRBJ1-3; D gene ambiguous. This clonotype was sampled from a woman in her 40s who had recovered from COVID-19. The CDR3 sequence is CATSPRRSVGNTIYF. DNA for the CDR3: TGTGCCACCAGCCCTCGGCGGTCGGTTGGAAACACCATATATTTT.